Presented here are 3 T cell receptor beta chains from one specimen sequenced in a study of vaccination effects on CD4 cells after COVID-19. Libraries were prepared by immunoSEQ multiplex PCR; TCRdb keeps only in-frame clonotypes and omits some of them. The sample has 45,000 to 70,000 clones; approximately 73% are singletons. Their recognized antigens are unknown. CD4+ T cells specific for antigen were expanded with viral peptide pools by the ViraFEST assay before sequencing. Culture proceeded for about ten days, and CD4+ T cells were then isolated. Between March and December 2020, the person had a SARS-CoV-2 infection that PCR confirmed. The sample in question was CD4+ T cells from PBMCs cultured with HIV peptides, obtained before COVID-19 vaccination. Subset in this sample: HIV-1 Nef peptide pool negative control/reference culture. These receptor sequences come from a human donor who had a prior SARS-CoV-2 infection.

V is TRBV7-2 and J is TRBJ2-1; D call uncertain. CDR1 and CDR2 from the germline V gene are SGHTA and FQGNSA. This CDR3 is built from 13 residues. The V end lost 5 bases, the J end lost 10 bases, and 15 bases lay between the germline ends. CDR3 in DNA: TGTGCCAGCAGCCGGGTCGGAGCGCGGGAGCAGTTCTTC. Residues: CASSRVGAREQFF.

CDR3 in DNA: TGCAGCGTCCGACAGGGGGGCGAACGCGAGCAGTACTTC. Translation gives CSVRQGGEREQYF. This chain uses TRBV29-1 with TRBJ2-7; TRBD1 aligns across 9 bases. The CDR3 extends over 13 amino acids. Germline V gives CDR1 SQVTM, CDR2 ANQGSEA. V lost 6 bases to trimming and J lost 6 bases; unmatched junction nucleotides: 9.

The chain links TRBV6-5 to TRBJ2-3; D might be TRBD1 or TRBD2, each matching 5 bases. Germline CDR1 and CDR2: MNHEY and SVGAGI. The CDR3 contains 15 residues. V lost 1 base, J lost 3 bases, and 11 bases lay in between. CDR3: CASSYFGAVTDTQYF. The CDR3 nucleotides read TGTGCCAGCAGTTACTTCGGGGCCGTAACAGATACGCAGTATTTT.